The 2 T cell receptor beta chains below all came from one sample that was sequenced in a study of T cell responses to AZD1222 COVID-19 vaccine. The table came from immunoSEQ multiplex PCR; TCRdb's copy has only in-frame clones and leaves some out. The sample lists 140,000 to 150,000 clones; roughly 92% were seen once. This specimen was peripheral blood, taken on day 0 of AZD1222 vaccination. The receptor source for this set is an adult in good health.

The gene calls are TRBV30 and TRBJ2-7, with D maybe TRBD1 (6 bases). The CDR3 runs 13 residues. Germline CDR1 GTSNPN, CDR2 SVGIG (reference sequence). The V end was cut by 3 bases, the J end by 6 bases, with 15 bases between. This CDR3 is CAWRQRGSLEQYF. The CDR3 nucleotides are TGTGCCTGGAGACAGAGGGGGTCACTCGAGCAGTACTTC.

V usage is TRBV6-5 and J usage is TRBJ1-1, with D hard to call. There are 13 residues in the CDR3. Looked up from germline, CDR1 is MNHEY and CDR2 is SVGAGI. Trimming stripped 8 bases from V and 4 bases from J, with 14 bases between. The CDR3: CASGYAVATEAFF. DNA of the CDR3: TGTGCCAGCGGCTACGCAGTTGCCACTGAAGCTTTCTTT.